The clone carrying this T cell receptor beta chain has a count of ten or more. A second PCR of 7 to 11 cycles used a sample-barcoded 5' primer and a J-beta primer mix. TCRdb re-derived calls from the 5' RACE reads in MiXCR, one entry per CDR3 protein. This table has some 790,000 distinct CDR3 sequences, 29% appearing once. This sample stems from a study of blood T cells in healthy people across ages. The CDR3 sequence is 17 residues long. Trimming took 2 bases from V and 3 from J; bases not matched to a gene: 10. The germline V gene has CDR1 MRHNA and CDR2 SNTAGT. The rearrangement links TRBV6-4 to TRBJ2-1; 7 positions match TRBD1. Sequences were obtained from blood. This sequence originates from a woman aged 80 or older in good health. The CDR3 loop is CASSDPMTGSVYNEQFF. The CDR3 DNA is TGTGCCAGCAGTGACCCTATGACAGGGAGCGTCTACAATGAGCAGTTCTTC.